These 5 T cell receptor beta chains came from one sample sequenced in a study of T cells after posttransplantation cyclophosphamide. Treatment was busulfan-fludarabine conditioning, a marrow graft, and cyclophosphamide on days +3 and +4. Produced via immunoSEQ multiplex PCR; TCRdb's table is partial and in-frame only. In the table there are 16,000 or so clones, around 94% of which are singletons. This specimen was CD4+ T cells sorted from blood, taken after allogeneic stem cell transplant with posttransplant cyclophosphamide. These receptors came from a male patient aged 55 to 69 who received an allogeneic stem cell transplant from a related donor and was CMV-positive. Some T cells may possibly be graft donor cells.

The gene calls are TRBV9 and TRBJ2-2; 10 bases are a match to TRBD2. The V gene end was trimmed by 0 bases and the J gene end by 5 bases; junction bases not matched to a gene: 4. The germline gives CDR1 SGDLS, CDR2 YYNGEE. The CDR3 has 16 amino acids. The CDR3 protein is CASSVVLAGKTGELFF. The CDR3 nucleotides read TGTGCCAGCAGCGTAGTACTAGCGGGGAAGACCGGGGAGCTGTTTTTT.

In DNA, the CDR3 is TGTGCCAGCAGCTTAGCGGGCGGGGGGAGACAAGAGACCCAGTACTTC. As protein: CASSLAGGGRQETQYF. The chain links TRBV7-2 to TRBJ2-5, with TRBD2 matching over 8 bases. CDR1 and CDR2 (germline): SGHTA, FQGNSA. With 0 bases clipped from V and 2 bases from J, the junction kept 5 bases outside the gene matches. There are 16 residues in the CDR3.

V is TRBV27 and J is TRBJ1-1; 12 nucleotides match TRBD1. V shed 6 bases, J shed 7 bases, and the junction held 6 bases outside the gene matches. The CDR3 is 14 amino acids. CDR1 and CDR2 (germline): MNHEY, SMNVEV (reference sequence). CDR3 in DNA: TGTGCCAGCAGAGGGACAGGGGGCTTCTATGAAGCTTTCTTT. It is translated as CASRGTGGFYEAFF.

The rearrangement uses TRBV5-8 and TRBJ1-2; 10 bases align to TRBD1. Germline assignment: CDR1 SGHTS and CDR2 YDEGEE. After removal of 4 bases from V and 3 bases from J, the junction contained 3 bases not matched to a gene. This CDR3 region has 14 residues. CDR3 protein: CASSPGTGDYGYTF. The CDR3 bases are TGTGCCAGCAGCCCCGGGACAGGGGACTATGGCTACACCTTC.

The gene calls are TRBV7-3 and TRBJ2-2, with D perhaps matching TRBD2 (5 bases). Germline CDR1 is SGHTA and CDR2 is FQGTGA. This CDR3 spans 13 amino acids. The V end lost 5 bases, the J end lost 5 bases, and 9 bases lay between the germline ends. CDR3 protein: CASSGQRTGELFF. The CDR3 coding sequence is TGTGCCAGCAGCGGGCAGCGGACCGGGGAGCTGTTTTTT.